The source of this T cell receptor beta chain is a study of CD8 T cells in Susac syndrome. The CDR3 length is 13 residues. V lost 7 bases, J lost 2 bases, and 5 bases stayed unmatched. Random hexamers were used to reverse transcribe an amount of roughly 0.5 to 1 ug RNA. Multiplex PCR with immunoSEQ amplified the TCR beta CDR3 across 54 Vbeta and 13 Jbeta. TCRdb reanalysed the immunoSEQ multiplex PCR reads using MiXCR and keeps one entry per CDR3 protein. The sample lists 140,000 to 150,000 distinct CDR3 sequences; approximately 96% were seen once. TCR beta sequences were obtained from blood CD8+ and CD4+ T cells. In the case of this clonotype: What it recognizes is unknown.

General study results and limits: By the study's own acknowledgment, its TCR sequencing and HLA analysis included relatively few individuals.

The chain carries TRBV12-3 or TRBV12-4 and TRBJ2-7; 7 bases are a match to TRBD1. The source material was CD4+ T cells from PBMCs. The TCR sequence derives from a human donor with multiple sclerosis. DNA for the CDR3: TGTGCCAGCAACGCCCAGGGGGCCTACGAGCAGTACTTC. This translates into CASNAQGAYEQYF.